These T cell receptor beta chains were read from a single sample in a study of cytomegalovirus exposure and HLA in healthy donors. Assay: immunoSEQ multiplex PCR; the TCRdb copy retains only in-frame clones and omits some. The table shows around 200,000 clones, with over 75% occurring only once. The sample consisted of PBMCs. The source of these receptors is a man aged 40-49 years in good health and CMV-seropositive. CDR3s include the opening cysteine and the closing phenylalanine or tryptophan. A D gene is named only where the DNA matches it firmly. Size values are once, few and many counts, or a class for expanded clones, and some rows have none.

clone size	J gene	D gene	V gene	CDR3 DNA	CDR3 protein
few	TRBJ1-2	.	TRBV1	TGCACCAGCAGCCAATGTCCGGGGGACTATGGCTACACCTTC	CTSSQCPGDYGYTF
.	TRBJ2-1	TRBD2	TRBV7-2	TGTGCCAGCAGCTTAGTAGCGGGGGCCCACAATGAGCAGTTCTTC	CASSLVAGAHNEQFF
few	TRBJ2-1	TRBD1	TRBV9	TGTGCCAGCAGTGACGAAGGGGGCGCAAACAATGAGCAGTTCTTC	CASSDEGGANNEQFF
.	TRBJ2-7	.	TRBV5-1	TGCGCCAGCAGCTTGTACAGCTCCTACGAGCAGTACTTC	CASSLYSSYEQYF
.	TRBJ1-1	.	TRBV19	TGTGCCAGTAGTATATCCTTTTTGAACACTGAAGCTTTCTTT	CASSISFLNTEAFF
.	TRBJ2-3	.	TRBV7-9	TGTGCCAGCAGCTTAGGCGCGGCTGATACGCAGTATTTT	CASSLGAADTQYF
.	TRBJ2-3	TRBD1	TRBV7-8	TGTGCCAGCAGCTTAGTAGGGGGCAACACAGATACGCAGTATTTT	CASSLVGGNTDTQYF
once	TRBJ1-5	TRBD1	TRBV6-1	TGTGCCAGCAGTGCAAAAACAGGGGGCTTCAATCAGCCCCAGCATTTT	CASSAKTGGFNQPQHF
.	TRBJ2-1	TRBD2	TRBV15	TGTGCCACCGACGAGCGGGGAGACAACAATGAGCAGTTCTTC	CATDERGDNNEQFF
.	TRBJ1-2	.	TRBV6-6	TGTGCCAGCGCCGGGAACTATGGCTACACCTTC	CASAGNYGYTF
.	TRBJ2-5	.	TRBV7-2	TGTGCCAGCAGCTTAGGAAAGACACAAGAGACCCAGTACTTC	CASSLGKTQETQYF
.	TRBJ2-1	TRBD2	TRBV9	TGTGCCAGCAGCGTAGAAGCGGGGGGGCCCCATGAGCAGTTCTTC	CASSVEAGGPHEQFF
.	TRBJ1-4	.	TRBV6-5	TGTGCCAGCAGGGGTGAGGTGCCTAATGAAAAACTGTTTTTT	CASRGEVPNEKLFF
.	TRBJ1-3	.	TRBV11-2	TGTGCCAGCAGCTTAGCCGGGTCTGGAAACACCATATATTTT	CASSLAGSGNTIYF
.	TRBJ1-1	.	TRBV5-6	TGTGCCAGCAGCTTGGAGAGGCTATCGTCTCAGATAGCTTTCTTT	CASSLERLSSQIAFF
.	TRBJ2-3	TRBD2	TRBV5-4	TGTGCCAGCAGCCTGTTGGGAAGCGGGGGGGCAAGAGATACGCAGTATTTT	CASSLLGSGGARDTQYF
.	TRBJ1-2	TRBD1	TRBV15	TGTGCCACCAGCACCATTACAGGGGGCTTAGGTGGCTACACCTTC	CATSTITGGLGGYTF
few	TRBJ2-1	TRBD2	TRBV30	TGTGCCTGGAGGGGTAAGGTACTAGCGACTGAGCAGTTCTTC	CAWRGKVLATEQFF
few	TRBJ1-1	TRBD1	TRBV4-3	TGCGCCAGCAGCCAAAGGACAGGGATGAACACTGAAGCTTTCTTT	CASSQRTGMNTEAFF
.	TRBJ2-7	.	TRBV7-2	TGTGCCAGCAGCTTAGCAGCAGGGCAAAAAGAGCAGTACTTC	CASSLAAGQKEQYF
.	TRBJ2-5	TRBD2	TRBV7-6	TGTGCCAGCAGCCTGACTAGCGGGGGGGTACAAGAGACCCAGTACTTC	CASSLTSGGVQETQYF
.	TRBJ1-2	.	TRBV4-2	TGTGCCAGCAGCCAAGATCGGTCCGGTGGTAACTATGGCTACACCTTC	CASSQDRSGGNYGYTF
.	TRBJ1-3	.	TRBV9	TGTGCCAGCAGCGTAGGACAGCGCTACTCTGGAAACACCATATATTTT	CASSVGQRYSGNTIYF
once	TRBJ1-5	.	TRBV7-9	TGTGCCAGCAGCTTAGACATTAGCAATCAGCCCCAGCATTTT	CASSLDISNQPQHF
.	TRBJ2-2	.	TRBV5-6	TGTGCCAGCAGCTTGTTACAGAACACCGGGGAGCTGTTTTTT	CASSLLQNTGELFF
.	TRBJ2-3	.	TRBV7-8	TGTGCCAGCAGCCCGTTGGGGGGTGAGGGGGCGGTTACGCAGTATTTT	CASSPLGGEGAVTQYF
.	TRBJ1-4	.	TRBV28	TGTGCCAGCAGTTTAATAGGAGTTAATGAAAAACTGTTTTTT	CASSLIGVNEKLFF
.	TRBJ1-2	.	TRBV25-1	TGTGCCAGCATGACAGAAACTAACTATGGCTACACCTTC	CASMTETNYGYTF
.	TRBJ1-3	TRBD1	TRBV5-8	TGTGCCAGCAGCTTGAATCCCGGGACAGCAGGAAACACCATATATTTT	CASSLNPGTAGNTIYF
.	TRBJ2-2	TRBD1	TRBV9	TGTGCCAGCAGCGGCCGGGGACAGGGGTTGGCCGGGGAGCTGTTTTTT	CASSGRGQGLAGELFF
.	TRBJ1-3	.	TRBV9	TGTGCCAGCAGCGTATTCCAGGCTCAGGGCACCATATATTTT	CASSVFQAQGTIYF
.	TRBJ2-5	TRBD1	TRBV5-6	TGTGCCAGCATCGAGGACAGGGGGCAAAGGGAGACCCAGTACTTC	CASIEDRGQRETQYF
.	TRBJ2-6	TRBD1	TRBV6-4	TGTGCCAGCAGTGACACAGGGGGTGGGGCCAACGTCCTGACTTTC	CASSDTGGGANVLTF
.	TRBJ2-3	TRBD2	TRBV7-2	TGTGCCAGCAGCTGGACTAGCGTAGATACGCAGTATTTT	CASSWTSVDTQYF
.	TRBJ1-6	.	TRBV5-6	TGTGCCAGCAGCCAGAGGACACCAAGTTCACCCCTCCACTTT	CASSQRTPSSPLHF
.	TRBJ2-5	TRBD1	TRBV7-7	TGTGCTAGCAGCCTAAGACAGGGCCAAGAGACCCAGTACTTC	CASSLRQGQETQYF
.	TRBJ1-4	TRBD1	TRBV6-6	TGTGCCAGCAGCTATGACAGGGCAACTAATGAAAAACTGTTTTTT	CASSYDRATNEKLFF
.	TRBJ2-5	.	TRBV14	TGTGCCAGCAGCCACAGGGAACGGGGGAGAGGGACCCAGTACTTC	CASSHRERGRGTQYF
.	TRBJ1-1	.	TRBV7-9	TGTTCCAGCAGCTTTTCTGGGACAGAAGCTTTCTTT	CSSSFSGTEAFF
.	TRBJ2-5	.	TRBV6-5	TGTGCCAGCAGTTACGTTCGGGGTTCGGAGACCCAGTACTTC	CASSYVRGSETQYF